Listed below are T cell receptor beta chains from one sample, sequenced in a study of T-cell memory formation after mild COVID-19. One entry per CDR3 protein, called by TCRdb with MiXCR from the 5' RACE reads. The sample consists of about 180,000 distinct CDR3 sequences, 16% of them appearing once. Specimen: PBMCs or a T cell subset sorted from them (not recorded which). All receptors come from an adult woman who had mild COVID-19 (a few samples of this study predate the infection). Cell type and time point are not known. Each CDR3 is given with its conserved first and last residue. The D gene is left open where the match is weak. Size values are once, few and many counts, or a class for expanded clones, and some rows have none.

TGTGCCAGCAGTTTTACCGGGACTAGCGGGAGGGCCCCGACCTACGAGCAGTACTTC	CASSFTGTSGRAPTYEQYF	TRBV7-9	TRBJ2-7	NA	TRBD2
TGCAGTGCTGTAGTCAGAAGCTCCTACAATGAGCAGTTCTTC	CSAVVRSSYNEQFF	TRBV20-1	TRBJ2-1	few	NA
TGTGCCAGCGGACCAATAGCGGGGGGGGAACTTGATCAGTTCTTC	CASGPIAGGELDQFF	TRBV12-3/TRBV12-4	TRBJ2-1	few	TRBD2
TGTGCCAGCAGCCAAATCCTCCGGAACACTGAAGCTTTCTTT	CASSQILRNTEAFF	TRBV3-1	TRBJ1-1	few	NA
TGTGCCAGCAGTAGACAGGCCACTAGCACAGATACGCAGTATTTT	CASSRQATSTDTQYF	TRBV12-3/TRBV12-4	TRBJ2-3	few	NA
TGTGCCTGGAGCGCTCTAGATCCTCTAGCGGGACTTTACAATGAGCAGTTCTTC	CAWSALDPLAGLYNEQFF	TRBV30	TRBJ2-1	NA	TRBD2
TGTGCCAGCAGCGCCGGACTAGGCACAGATACGCAGTATTTT	CASSAGLGTDTQYF	TRBV6-1	TRBJ2-3	NA	TRBD2
TGCAGCGTCCTGAGGGGGGGGACCTACGAGCAGTACTTC	CSVLRGGTYEQYF	TRBV29-1	TRBJ2-7	NA	NA
TGTGCCAGCAGCTTCGCTAAAAGCTCCTACAATGAGCAGTTCTTC	CASSFAKSSYNEQFF	TRBV7-2	TRBJ2-1	many	NA
TGTGCCAGCTCCATGGAAGTCTATGGCTACACCTTC	CASSMEVYGYTF	TRBV5-5	TRBJ1-2	NA	NA
TGTGCCAGCAGTGAATCGAGAGAGGGGTTTGGGGCTTTCTTT	CASSESREGFGAFF	TRBV25-1	TRBJ1-1	few	NA
TGTGTTAGTATTGGTACTGAAGCTTTCTTT	CVSIGTEAFF	TRBV28	TRBJ1-1	NA	NA
TGTGCCAGCAGTGGAACAGGGGGGTCCTACAATGAGCAGTTCTTC	CASSGTGGSYNEQFF	TRBV6-5	TRBJ2-1	NA	TRBD1
TGTGCCAGCAGTGGAGGTGGAGGGAACTCCCATGGCTACACCTTC	CASSGGGGNSHGYTF	TRBV6-1	TRBJ1-2	NA	NA
TGCAGCGTTGCGGGTAACAGGGGCGTCCAAGAGACCCAGTACTTC	CSVAGNRGVQETQYF	TRBV29-1	TRBJ2-5	few	TRBD1
TGTGCCACCTCGAAATTTACCGGGGAGCTGTTTTTT	CATSKFTGELFF	TRBV6-5	TRBJ2-2	few	NA
TGTGCCAGCAGGCTCGCCGGGACGGGGAACACTGAAGCTTTCTTT	CASRLAGTGNTEAFF	TRBV12-3/TRBV12-4	TRBJ1-1	few	NA
TGTGCCAGCAGCTCTAGCACAGATACGCAGTATTTT	CASSSSTDTQYF	TRBV11-2	TRBJ2-3	many	NA
TGCGCCAGCAGCTACCGGGACAGGCAATACAATGAGCAGTTCTTC	CASSYRDRQYNEQFF	TRBV4-1	TRBJ2-1	NA	TRBD1
TGTGCCAGCACCCTAAGGCGACTAGCGGCCACCGGGGAGCTGTTTTTT	CASTLRRLAATGELFF	TRBV6-1	TRBJ2-2	few	TRBD2
TGTGCCAGCAGTTTGGCGGGCCCTGGGGCCAACGTCCTGACTTTC	CASSLAGPGANVLTF	TRBV12-3/TRBV12-4	TRBJ2-6	NA	NA
TGTGCCAGCAGTTTAGTGGCGGGAGCCTACAATGAGCAGTTCTTC	CASSLVAGAYNEQFF	TRBV12-3/TRBV12-4	TRBJ2-1	many	TRBD2
TGTGCCAGTTTTTCGACAAGCTCCTACAATGAGCAGTTCTTC	CASFSTSSYNEQFF	TRBV2	TRBJ2-1	few	NA
TGTGCCAGCAGTTTCTCAGATACGCAGTATTTT	CASSFSDTQYF	TRBV6-2/TRBV6-3	TRBJ2-3	NA	NA